The 27 T cell receptor beta chains below were found in one sample sequenced in a study of blood T cell repertoires in COVID-19 (dated by TCRdb to 2019 to 2021). The library came from the immunoSEQ multiplex PCR assay. In TCRdb, the immuneACCESS table is reduced to in-frame sequences with V and J assigned. These tables do not hold every clone; where another copy was compared, an unresolved V gene accounts for under half, and the others remain unexplained. Recorded for this sample are about 39,000 clones; roughly 80% of them occurred a single time. The ten top clones hold 9% to 10% of the sample. The sample comprised peripheral blood. The receptor set was obtained from a man between 60 and 70 years old in a cohort sampled during active COVID-19.

This sequence joins TRBV29-1 and TRBJ1-1; D perhaps matches TRBD1 (5 bases). CDR1 and CDR2 (germline): SQVTM, ANQGSEA. The V gene lost 7 bases and the J gene lost 7 bases, with 16 bases spanning the gap. This CDR3 spans 12 amino acids. This CDR3 reads CSAQGAELEAFF. The DNA for the CDR3 is TGCAGCGCCCAAGGGGCCGAGCTTGAAGCTTTCTTT.

V and J are TRBV11-2 and TRBJ2-5; no definite D call. The CDR3 totals 13 residues. V lost 5 bases and J 5 bases, leaving 12 bases between the germline ends. Germline loops: CDR1 SGHAT, CDR2 FQNNGV. DNA of the CDR3: TGTGCCAGCAGCCGCGCCCGGGTGGAGACCCAGTACTTC. Its translation is CASSRARVETQYF.

The rearrangement joins TRBV7-8 to TRBJ2-7; 9 nucleotides match TRBD1. Looked up from germline, CDR1 is SGHVS and CDR2 is FQNEAQ. This CDR3 comprises 13 residues. V lost 4 bases, J lost 6 bases, and 4 bases stayed unmatched. CDR3 residues: CASSWTGVGEQYF. For the CDR3, the DNA is TGTGCCAGCAGCTGGACAGGGGTGGGCGAGCAGTACTTC.

The chain carries TRBV4-3 and TRBJ2-4; D possibly corresponds to TRBD2 (7 bases). Trimming left V 0 bases short and J 9 bases short, with 18 bases between. Looked up from germline, CDR1 is LGHNA and CDR2 is YSLEER. The CDR3 is 16 amino acids. CDR3 nucleotides: TGCGCCAGCAGCCAAGATTATGGGGGGGGCCTCGGCATTCAGTACTTC. It translates to CASSQDYGGGLGIQYF.

The genes are TRBV9 and TRBJ1-3, with a weak D call TRBD1 (6 bases). Trimming left V 3 bases short and J 8 bases short, with 9 bases between. This CDR3 contains 12 residues. From germline, CDR1 is SGDLS and CDR2 YYNGEE. DNA for the CDR3: TGTGCCAGCAGCGGCCAGGGGCACACCATATATTTT. The encoded protein is CASSGQGHTIYF.

V gene TRBV24-1 combines with J gene TRBJ2-5; 8 bases are a match to TRBD2. V trimming: 5 bases; J trimming: 7 bases; junction bases outside the gene matches: 8. There are 14 residues in the CDR3. In germline, CDR1 is KGHDR, CDR2 SFDVKD. The chain's CDR3 is CATSVAGGPRTQYF. For the CDR3, the DNA is TGTGCCACCAGTGTGGCGGGGGGACCACGGACCCAGTACTTC.

This chain's CDR3 is CASSYKTRGRNTEAFF. CDR3 coding DNA: TGTGCCAGCAGTTACAAAACCAGGGGGCGGAACACTGAAGCTTTCTTT. The genes are TRBV6-6 and TRBJ1-1; 8 bases fit TRBD1. There are 16 residues in the CDR3. With V trimmed by 2 bases and J by 1 base, 6 bases remained unmatched. Germline CDR1 MNHNY, CDR2 SVGAGI (reference sequence).

This chain joins TRBV6-2 or TRBV6-3 and TRBJ2-5; unclear D gene. The CDR3 consists of 12 residues. With 2 bases removed from V and 2 bases from J, the gap between germline ends came to 3 bases. Looked up from germline, CDR1 is MNHEY and CDR2 is SVGEGT. The CDR3 DNA reads as TGTGCCAGCAGTTACCGGCAAGAGACCCAGTACTTC. Protein: CASSYRQETQYF.

This clone was counted between two and nine times. This rearrangement joins TRBV3-1 (or the pseudogene TRBV3-2) to TRBJ1-1, with D maybe TRBD1 (5 bases). Germline CDR1 and CDR2: LGHDT and YNNKEL (reference sequence). The V gene lost 4 bases and the J gene lost 6 bases, with 18 bases spanning the gap. CDR3 size: 15 residues. This chain's CDR3 is CASSPDNQGYAEAFF. CDR3 in DNA: TGTGCCAGCAGCCCCGACAATCAGGGTTACGCTGAAGCTTTCTTT.

The rearrangement joins TRBV6-2 or TRBV6-3 to TRBJ1-2; a possible D gene is TRBD1 (5 bases). The V end lost 4 bases, the J end lost 4 bases, and 7 bases lay between the germline ends. This CDR3 comprises 12 residues. Per germline, CDR1 MNHEY and CDR2 SVGEGT. CDR3 residues: CASSSTVYGYTF. DNA for the CDR3: TGTGCCAGCAGTTCGACAGTCTATGGCTACACCTTC.

J is TRBJ1-2 and V is TRBV6-5, with 8 bases fitting TRBD1. From germline, CDR1 is MNHEY and CDR2 SVGAGI. CDR3 length equals 14 residues. After removal of 6 bases from V and 8 bases from J, the junction contained 11 bases not matched to a gene. CDR3 residues: CASSLSGGHRGYTF. The CDR3 DNA is TGTGCCAGCAGCCTATCAGGGGGCCACCGCGGCTACACCTTC.

The chain carries TRBV5-1 and TRBJ2-3; TRBD2 agrees at 9 bases. This CDR3 has 15 residues. The V gene's germline CDR1 is SGHRS and CDR2 YFSETQ. Unmatched junction bases numbered 8, after V lost 4 bases and J lost 5 bases. The CDR3 protein is CASSRLAGVEDTQYF. The CDR3 DNA sequence: TGCGCCAGCAGCCGATTAGCGGGAGTAGAAGATACGCAGTATTTT. Full variable domain (missing parts from reference TRBV5-1 and TRBJ2-3): KAGVTQTPRYLIKTRGQQVTLSCSPISGHRSVSWYQQTPGQGLQFLFEYFSETQRNKGNFPGRFSGRQFSNSRSEMNVSTLELGDSALYLCASSRLAGVEDTQYFGPGTRLTVL.

The chain links TRBV13 to TRBJ2-7; tentative D call: TRBD2 (6 bases). Between the trimmed V and J ends, which lost 4 bases and 5 bases, there was a span of 15 bases. CDR3 length equals 14 residues. Germline V gives CDR1 PRHDT, CDR2 FYEKMQ (reference sequence). The CDR3 DNA sequence: TGTGCCAGCAGCTCGGGACTTTTGACCCACGAGCAGTACTTC. Amino acid sequence: CASSSGLLTHEQYF.

The rearrangement joins TRBV5-1 to TRBJ2-1, with D perhaps TRBD2 (5 bases). The ends were cut back, 0 bases at V and 9 bases at J, with 13 bases in the middle. Germline CDR1 reads SGHRS; CDR2 reads YFSETQ. The CDR3 has 14 amino acids. CDR3 DNA sequence: TGCGCCAGCAGCTTGGCCGAGGGAAGAGGTGAGCAGTTCTTC. It codes for CASSLAEGRGEQFF.

The chain is built from TRBV5-8 and TRBJ2-1, with TRBD2 matching over 7 bases. Germline CDR1 SGHTS, CDR2 YDEGEE. V was clipped by 4 bases and J by 6 bases; unmatched bases: 10. This CDR3 is built from 15 residues. The CDR3 bases are TGTGCCAGCAGCGTCTGGGAAGCGGGGTCCAATGAGCAGTTCTTC. It codes for CASSVWEAGSNEQFF.

The chain links TRBV6-6 to TRBJ2-7; 9 positions agree with TRBD1. The V and J ends lost 6 bases and 4 bases, in that order; junction bases with no gene match: 10. This CDR3 spans 15 amino acids. Germline lookup yields CDR1 MNHNY and CDR2 SVGAGI (reference sequence). The DNA for the CDR3 is TGTGCCAGCAGCCCGTCACCGGGACAGGGATACGAGCAGTACTTC. This codes for CASSPSPGQGYEQYF.

The chain uses TRBV10-1 and TRBJ2-7, with TRBD1 matching over 8 bases. The CDR3 runs 15 residues. Per germline, CDR1 WNHNN and CDR2 SYGVQD (reference sequence). V lost 7 bases and J lost 2; bases outside the gene matches: 10. The CDR3 DNA reads as TGCGCCAGCAACACAGGCAGGGGGCCAACCTACGAGCAGTACTTC. The encoded protein is CASNTGRGPTYEQYF.

By share, this clone ranks as medium-sized. V is TRBV2 and J is TRBJ2-6; 9 nucleotides align to TRBD1. This CDR3 spans 18 amino acids. The ends lost 3 bases at V and 0 bases at J; junction bases unmatched: 6. Per germline, CDR1 SNHLY and CDR2 FYNNEI. The CDR3 bases are TGTGCCAGCAGTGAGGACAGGGGATACCACTCTGGGGCCAACGTCCTGACTTTC. Its translation: CASSEDRGYHSGANVLTF.

The chain employs TRBV6-4 and TRBJ2-7; D perhaps matches TRBD2 (6 bases). The CDR3 spans 15 residues. Germline V lookup: CDR1 MRHNA, CDR2 SNTAGT. Trimming cost V 0 bases and J 5 bases, with 14 bases left between them. CDR3 region: CASSDSSGGWNEQYF. CDR3 coding DNA: TGTGCCAGCAGTGACTCGTCCGGGGGATGGAACGAGCAGTACTTC.

This clone was recorded once. The chain links TRBV28 to TRBJ1-2, with D possibly TRBD1 on 5 matching bases. The germline V gene encodes CDR1 MDHEN and CDR2 SYDVKM. There are 12 residues in the CDR3. Trimming shortened V by 6 bases and J by 12 bases, and 17 bases separated the two germline ends. CDR3: CASSPLQGENTF. DNA of the CDR3: TGTGCCAGCAGCCCCCTTCAGGGTGAGAACACCTTC.

The rearrangement joins TRBV7-2 to TRBJ1-2, with TRBD1 identical over 7 bases. This CDR3 is built from 14 residues. V dropped 5 bases and J dropped 4; count of bases not matched to a gene: 7. CDR1 is SGHTA and CDR2 is FQGNSA in the germline V gene. The CDR3 sequence is CASSRGQDAYGYTF. Here the CDR3 DNA reads TGTGCCAGCAGCCGTGGACAGGACGCCTATGGCTACACCTTC.

The rearrangement uses TRBV18 and TRBJ2-7; 11 positions agree with TRBD1. Losses at the gene ends were 3 bases for V and 2 bases for J; bases not matched to a gene: 0. CDR1 is KGHSH, CDR2 LQKENI, per germline. The length of the CDR3 is 14 residues. DNA of the CDR3: TGTGCCAGCTCACCGGGACAGGGGGCCTACGAGCAGTACTTC. It is translated as CASSPGQGAYEQYF.

This chain joins TRBV11-2 and TRBJ2-7; 8 bases line up with TRBD1. This CDR3 region has 14 residues. The germline V gene has CDR1 SGHAT and CDR2 FQNNGV. V gave up 5 bases and J gave up 1 base; unmatched junction bases: 4. The CDR3 DNA reads as TGTGCCAGCAGCCCCGGACAGGGATCCTACGAGCAGTACTTC. As protein: CASSPGQGSYEQYF.

The chain has TRBV10-3 and TRBJ2-3; a possible D gene is TRBD1 (5 bases). Between the trimmed V and J ends, which lost 6 bases and 6 bases, there was a span of 22 bases. The CDR3 spans 16 residues. CDR1 ENHRY and CDR2 SYGVKD come from the germline V gene. CDR3 DNA: TGTGCCATCAGCCGGACCGGAGACAGCGCGGCCGATACGCAGTATTTT. Translated, it gives CAISRTGDSAADTQYF.

This chain uses TRBV6-2 or TRBV6-3 with TRBJ1-2; D not certain. CDR3 length: 19 amino acids. The V and J ends lost 5 bases and 0 bases respectively, with 25 bases between them. Germline values: CDR1 MNHEY, CDR2 SVGEGT. CDR3: CASSPFSGGRSKANYGYTF. The CDR3 bases are TGTGCCAGCAGTCCCTTCTCCGGAGGGAGGAGTAAAGCTAACTATGGCTACACCTTC.

J is TRBJ2-7 and V is TRBV6-5, with 9 bases lining up with TRBD2. The V gene's germline CDR1 is MNHEY and CDR2 SVGAGI. The CDR3 consists of 14 residues. V shed 2 bases, J shed 6 bases, and the junction held 5 bases outside the gene matches. The CDR3 is CASSYGGGASEQYF. CDR3 sequence (DNA): TGTGCCAGCAGTTACGGCGGGGGGGCTTCCGAGCAGTACTTC.

The CDR3: CASGGDRRTVYEQYF. As DNA, the CDR3 is TGTGCCAGCGGGGGGGACAGGCGGACAGTCTACGAGCAGTACTTC. V usage is TRBV6-5 and J usage is TRBJ2-7; possibly TRBD1 for D (8 bases). The germline V gene has CDR1 MNHEY and CDR2 SVGAGI. This CDR3 region has 15 residues. Deletions cut 8 bases from V and 3 bases from J, with 20 bases between.